This entry is about one T cell receptor (beta chain). Its antigen is still unknown. No much larger clonotype is one base removed from it; base qualities were not supplied. The CDR3 measures 12 amino acids from cysteine to phenylalanine. Just the 36-base CDR3 DNA is kept, in frame starting at base 1. Reading the germline V gene gives CDR1 SQVTM and CDR2 ANQGSEA. At the junction V is shortened by 5 bases and J by 5 bases, with 13 bases in between. This entry is derived from a study of shared clonotypes between healthy human individuals (dated by TCRdb to 2020 to 2021). Broadly, across the study: The cohort included a few men and a couple of women between 18 and 49 years of age. For each donor, CD4 naive and CD4 memory were each given three plates, CD8 naive was given two plates, and CD8 memory was given one plate. To estimate repertoire size and how much clonotype sharing occurs between individuals, the study deeply sequenced the blood TCR repertoires of about five healthy adults. Different laboratories and diverse techniques were used to prepare libraries and sequence TCR repertoires, to increase sequencing depth and limit assay-specific biases. Leukapheresis yielded between about 0.94 and 9 billion PBMCs per donor.

Results and caveats for the whole study, not just this receptor: Clonotypes shared by all four sorted-subset donors showed higher generation probabilities than non-shared clonotypes. Pairwise subsampling indicated that sequencing depth was expected to affect the degree of clonotype sharing among donors. Sharing across a few donors was observed for approximately 5% of naive CD4, 3% to 3.5% of naive CD8, around 2.5% of memory CD4, and about 0.4% of memory CD8 clonotypes. Because the study included only a small number of donors, the genetic and exposure-history diversity represented was limited. Incomplete sequencing was indicated by rarefaction of sorted-subset datasets, despite the large sequencing depth. Naive subsets generally had larger estimated clonotype richness than memory subsets. Only blood was sampled, and tissue TCR repertoires likely differ from those in blood.

TCR CDR3 regions were amplified from genomic DNA by multiplex PCR using the deep immunoSEQ assay. For each cell subset, the extracted genomic DNA was distributed evenly across all wells of several immunoSEQ 96-well plates, and each plate served as one replicate. For sorted subsets, each replicate PCR was loaded with about 0.2 ug genomic DNA, equivalent to about 30,000 T cell genomes. Purified libraries were quantified with a Qubit 3.0 fluorometer, sized on a Bioanalyzer 2100, and re-quantified with the KAPA Library Quantification kit. A separate single-read 150-cycle Illumina NextSeq 550 flow cell was used to sequence each immunoSEQ 96-well plate. For the original study's pipeline: Because the immunoSEQ output held only junctional sequences and lacked quality scores, the filtering could not match the filtering applied to full-length reads. Sequences were annotated with PyIR, a Python wrapper for IgBLAST v1.9, and V/J genes and CDR3 were assigned using IMGT germline references. Reads with weak V/J assignments (E-value above 1e-6), missing CDR3, stop codons, out-of-frame junctions, or ambiguous translated residues were removed. V3J clonotypes were defined as sequences sharing an identical inferred V gene, J gene, and CDR3 amino acid sequence. Percentage overlap between repertoires was calculated by dividing the number of shared unique clonotypes by the size of the smaller repertoire. RTK rarefaction, the Chao1 estimator, and Recon v2.1 estimates of unobserved clonotypes were used to assess repertoire richness. OLGA was used to compute generation probabilities for all TCRbeta clonotypes that the gDNA method yielded from a few donors. Sourced from immuneACCESS, this table was stored by TCRdb with only in-frame sequences that have V and J called. A share of the clones is absent; for the studies checked, an unresolved V gene accounts for under half, and the remainder has no known explanation. Clonal size and the V and J genes are those of that table, whereas D and trimming came from the DNA. The sample has around 1,900,000 clones on record, around 93% of them singletons. The biggest ten clones account for about 1.7% of the sample.

CD8 naive samples were CD45RO-negative cells positively selected for CCR7, giving a CD45RA+CCR7+ population that excluded TemRA cells. Donors were healthy HIV-negative adults with no recently reported acute infections or vaccinations. All donors were Caucasian adults living in Nashville, Tennessee, USA. After blood collection by leukapheresis, PBMCs were isolated using Ficoll-Histopaque density gradient centrifugation and then cryopreserved in the vapor phase of liquid nitrogen. Analytical flow cytometry was used to check the purity and quantity of each magnetically sorted T cell population. Genomic DNA was isolated from each sorted fraction and quantified by UV absorbance on a Nanodrop 2000c.

The TCR comes from a man in his late teens or twenties in good health. Some clones in this sample may be carry-over from other donors' samples. The chain is assembled from TRBV29-1 and TRBJ2-7; D gene: possibly TRBD1, on 5 matching bases. What was sequenced was naive CD8+ T cells from PBMCs. The cell subset or site label for this specimen denotes: CD45RA+CCR7+. The CDR3 amino acid sequence is: CSVQGARDEQYF. DNA sequence: TGCAGCGTTCAAGGGGCTCGGGACGAGCAGTACTTC.